The 14 T cell receptor beta chains below come from one sample, sequenced in a study of beta chain features in type 1 diabetes. Investigators reverse transcribed all isolated RNA, so they sequenced expressed TCRB transcripts. The repertoire was sequenced with immunoSEQ multiplex PCR; TCRdb's copy has only in-frame clones and lacks some. The sample consists of 250,000 to 300,000 clones, approximately 15% of them appearing once. Whole-study results and caveats: Among patients with Type 1 diabetes, TCRB CDR3s were moderately but significantly shorter in every one of the four CD4+ subsets.

No antigen has been assigned to these receptors. The sequenced sample was naive CD4+ T cells from blood. The origin of the receptors is a man under 40 with type 1 diabetes.

This chain uses TRBV2 with TRBJ2-7; TRBD2 matches 10 bases. With 4 bases clipped from V and 5 bases from J, the junction kept 8 bases outside the gene matches. Germline V gene sequence: CDR1 SNHLY, CDR2 FYNNEI. The CDR3 totals 15 residues. CDR3 residues: CASSGALAGVDEQYF. CDR3 nucleotides: TGTGCCAGCAGTGGTGCCCTAGCGGGAGTTGACGAGCAGTACTTC.

This clone was detected only a few times. The chain has TRBV18 and TRBJ2-7; a weak D match, TRBD1 (6 bases). Per germline, CDR1 KGHSH and CDR2 LQKENI. The CDR3 extends over 14 amino acids. Deletions cut 3 bases from V and 4 bases from J, with 13 bases between. In DNA form, the CDR3 reads TGTGCCAGCTCACCGCCGGGACAAGCGTACGAGCAGTACTTC. Its protein product is CASSPPGQAYEQYF.

This clone was seen a handful of times. The chain carries TRBV29-1 and TRBJ2-2; 9 nucleotides agree with TRBD1. After removal of 7 bases from V and 4 bases from J, the junction contained 4 bases not matched to a gene. The CDR3 length is 13 residues. From germline, CDR1 is SQVTM and CDR2 ANQGSEA. CDR3 loop: CSAQGATTGELFF. DNA of the CDR3: TGCAGCGCACAGGGGGCGACCACCGGGGAGCTGTTTTTT.

This chain uses TRBV11-1 with TRBJ2-2; 9 nucleotides align to TRBD1. The V and J ends lost 4 bases and 6 bases, in that order; junction bases with no gene match: 12. Germline CDR1 reads SGHAT; CDR2 reads FQDESV (reference sequence). This CDR3 is 17 amino acids long. CDR3 sequence: CASSYYRTGQGPGELFF. For the CDR3, the DNA is TGTGCCAGCAGCTACTACCGGACGGGACAGGGCCCCGGGGAGCTGTTTTTT.

This clone appeared a few times. The chain employs TRBV27 and TRBJ1-5; tentative D call: TRBD1 (5 bases). The CDR3 spans 15 residues. With 5 bases removed from V and 0 bases from J, the gap between germline ends came to 11 bases. Germline CDR1 is MNHEY and CDR2 is SMNVEV (reference sequence). CDR3 nucleotide sequence: TGTGCCAGCAGTCTAGGGGTTTATAGCAATCAGCCCCAGCATTTT. As protein: CASSLGVYSNQPQHF.

The chain combines TRBV6-1 with TRBJ2-7; D not certain. Germline loops: CDR1 MNHNS, CDR2 SASEGT. V was clipped by 1 base and J by 4 bases, with 8 bases between them. The CDR3 is 13 amino acids. The DNA for the CDR3 is TGTGCCAGCAGTGAAGGGGCAACTTACGAGCAGTACTTC. As protein: CASSEGATYEQYF.

The V call is TRBV6-5, the J call TRBJ1-1, with 8 positions matching TRBD1. The CDR3 consists of 15 residues. Germline CDR1 is MNHEY and CDR2 is SVGAGI. After removal of 0 bases from V and 4 bases from J, the junction contained 4 bases not matched to a gene. The CDR3 DNA sequence: TGTGCCAGCAGTTACTCGCGACAGGGGAGCACTGAAGCTTTCTTT. Its protein is CASSYSRQGSTEAFF.

This clone was observed a few times. This chain connects TRBV19 to TRBJ2-7; 9 nucleotides align to TRBD2. The CDR3 runs to 15 residues. CDR1 LNHDA and CDR2 SQIVND come from the germline V gene (reference sequence). Losses at the gene ends were 4 bases for V and 6 bases for J; bases not matched to a gene: 10. The chain's CDR3 is CASSKRIAGEGEQYF. CDR3 DNA sequence: TGTGCCAGTAGTAAGCGGATAGCGGGAGAAGGCGAGCAGTACTTC. Full variable domain (rest looked up from reference TRBV19 and TRBJ2-7): DGGITQSPKYLFRKEGQNVTLSCEQNLNHDAMYWYRQDPGQGLRLIYYSQIVNDFQKGDIAEGYSVSREKKESFPLTVTSAQKNPTAFYLCASSKRIAGEGEQYFGPGTRLTVT.

This clone occurred a few times. The sample has other DNA sequences that encode this CDR3 too. The chain links TRBV6-1 to TRBJ2-7, with TRBD2 matching 12 bases. CDR1 is MNHNS, CDR2 SASEGT, per germline. Trimming cost V 2 bases and J 3 bases; bases outside gene matches: 2. CDR3 length: 15 amino acids. DNA for the CDR3: TGTGCCAGCAGTGAACGACTAGCGGGAGACTACGAGCAGTACTTC. Its translation is CASSERLAGDYEQYF.

This chain joins TRBV29-1 and TRBJ2-1, with 10 nucleotides matching TRBD2. This CDR3 is built from 14 residues. The V and J ends lost 7 bases and 5 bases, in that order; junction bases with no gene match: 8. Germline assignment: CDR1 SQVTM and CDR2 ANQGSEA. This chain's CDR3 is CSASLAGLNNEQFF. The CDR3, as DNA: TGCAGCGCGTCACTAGCGGGGCTGAACAATGAGCAGTTCTTC.

Only a few counts were recorded for this clone. The chain recombines TRBV5-1 with TRBJ2-1; 9 bases are shared with TRBD2. Germline CDR1 SGHRS, CDR2 YFSETQ. The V and J ends lost 0 bases and 2 bases, in that order; junction bases with no gene match: 3. This CDR3 is built from 16 residues. CDR3 amino acids: CASSLALAGTYNEQFF. The CDR3 DNA follows: TGCGCCAGCAGCTTGGCCCTAGCGGGAACCTACAATGAGCAGTTCTTC.

The V and J genes are TRBV5-4 and TRBJ2-7; 11 bases match TRBD2. The germline gives CDR1 SGHNT, CDR2 YYREEE (reference sequence). Trimming at V came to 0 bases and at J to 5 bases, leaving 4 bases not matched to a gene. This CDR3 comprises 15 residues. CDR3: CASSLEVAGGHEQYF. The DNA of the CDR3 is TGTGCCAGCAGCTTGGAGGTAGCGGGAGGGCACGAGCAGTACTTC.

The CDR3 DNA reads TGTGCCAGCAGTTTCCCGACAGCTGGCCAGCCCCAGCATTTT. Amino acid sequence: CASSFPTAGQPQHF. The rearrangement uses TRBV28 and TRBJ1-5; a weak D match, TRBD1 (5 bases). The CDR3 loop spans 14 amino acids. Germline loops: CDR1 MDHEN, CDR2 SYDVKM. Between the trimmed V and J ends, which lost 3 bases and 7 bases, there was a span of 13 bases.

The V gene is TRBV19, the J gene TRBJ1-5; the match to TRBD1 covers 8 bases. Germline loops: CDR1 LNHDA, CDR2 SQIVND (reference sequence). The CDR3 consists of 16 residues. V was clipped by 3 bases and J by 6 bases; unmatched bases: 10. The CDR3: CASSMGQAPVSQPQHF. For the CDR3, the DNA is TGTGCCAGTAGTATGGGACAGGCGCCCGTCAGTCAGCCCCAGCATTTT.